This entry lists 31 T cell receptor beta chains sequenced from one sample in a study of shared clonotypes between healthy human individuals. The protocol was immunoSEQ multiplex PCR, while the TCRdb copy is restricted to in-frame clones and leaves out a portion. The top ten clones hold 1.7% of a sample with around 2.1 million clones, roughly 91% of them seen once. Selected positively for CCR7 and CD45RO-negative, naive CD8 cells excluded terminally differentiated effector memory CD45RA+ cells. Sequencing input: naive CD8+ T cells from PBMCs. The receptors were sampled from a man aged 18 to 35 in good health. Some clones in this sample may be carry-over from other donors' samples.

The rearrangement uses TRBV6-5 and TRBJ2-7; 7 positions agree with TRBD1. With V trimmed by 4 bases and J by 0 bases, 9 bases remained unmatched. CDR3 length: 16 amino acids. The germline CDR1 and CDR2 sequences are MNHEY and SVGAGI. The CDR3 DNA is TGTGCCAGCAGTTTTCCCAGGGGGACAGACTCCTACGAGCAGTACTTC. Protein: CASSFPRGTDSYEQYF.

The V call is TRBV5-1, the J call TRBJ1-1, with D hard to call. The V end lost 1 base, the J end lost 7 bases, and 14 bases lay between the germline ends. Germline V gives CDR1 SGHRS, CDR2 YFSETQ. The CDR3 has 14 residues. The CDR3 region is CASSLTTVKGEAFF. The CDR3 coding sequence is TGCGCCAGCAGCTTGACCACAGTTAAAGGTGAAGCTTTCTTT.

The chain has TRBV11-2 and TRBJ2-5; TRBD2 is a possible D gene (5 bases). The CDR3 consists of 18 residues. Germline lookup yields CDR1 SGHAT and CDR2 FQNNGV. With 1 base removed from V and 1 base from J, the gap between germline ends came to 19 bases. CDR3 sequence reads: CASSLGLRRSGRQETQYF. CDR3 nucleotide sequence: TGTGCCAGCAGCTTAGGCCTACGTAGGAGCGGTCGCCAAGAGACCCAGTACTTC.

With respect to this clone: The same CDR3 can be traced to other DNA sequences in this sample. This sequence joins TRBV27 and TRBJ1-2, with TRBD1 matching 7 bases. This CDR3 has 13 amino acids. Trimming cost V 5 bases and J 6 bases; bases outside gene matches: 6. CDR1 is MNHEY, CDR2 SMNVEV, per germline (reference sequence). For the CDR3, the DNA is TGTGCCAGCAGTCCTGACAGGGTCAATGGCTACACCTTC. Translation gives CASSPDRVNGYTF.

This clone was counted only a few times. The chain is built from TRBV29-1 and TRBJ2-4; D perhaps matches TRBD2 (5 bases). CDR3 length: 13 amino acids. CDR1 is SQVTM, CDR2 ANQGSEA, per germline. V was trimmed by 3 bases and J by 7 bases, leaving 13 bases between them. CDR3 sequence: CSVEEVARNIQYF. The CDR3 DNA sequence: TGCAGCGTTGAGGAGGTGGCCCGGAACATTCAGTACTTC. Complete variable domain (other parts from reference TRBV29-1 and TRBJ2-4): SAVISQKPSRDICQRGTSLTIQCQVDSQVTMMFWYRQQPGQSLTLIATANQGSEATYESGFVIDKFPISRPNLTFSTLTVSNMSPEDSSIYLCSVEEVARNIQYFGAGTRLSVL.

In nucleotides, the CDR3 is TGTGCCAGCAGCGCCACAACCGGGAGGATACCACAATGGGACAATGAGCAGTTCTTC. Protein product: CASSATTGRIPQWDNEQFF. The chain links TRBV9 to TRBJ2-1; 7 bases line up with TRBD2. CDR3 length equals 19 residues. The ends lost 3 bases at V and 5 bases at J; junction bases unmatched: 20. The germline gives CDR1 SGDLS, CDR2 YYNGEE.

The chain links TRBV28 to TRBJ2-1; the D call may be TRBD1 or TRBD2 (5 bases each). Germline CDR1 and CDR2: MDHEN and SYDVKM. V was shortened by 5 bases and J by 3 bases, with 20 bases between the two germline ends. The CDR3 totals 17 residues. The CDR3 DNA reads TGTGCCAGCAGTGCGAGGGGTGGCTATTCTTACTACAATGAGCAGTTCTTC. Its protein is CASSARGGYSYYNEQFF.

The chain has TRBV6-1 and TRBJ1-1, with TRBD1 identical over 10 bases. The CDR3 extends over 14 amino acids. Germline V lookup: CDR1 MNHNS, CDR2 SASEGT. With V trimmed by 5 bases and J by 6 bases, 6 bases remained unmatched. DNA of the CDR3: TGTGCCAGCAGTTCGGGACAGGGGTTCCCTGAAGCTTTCTTT. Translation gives CASSSGQGFPEAFF.

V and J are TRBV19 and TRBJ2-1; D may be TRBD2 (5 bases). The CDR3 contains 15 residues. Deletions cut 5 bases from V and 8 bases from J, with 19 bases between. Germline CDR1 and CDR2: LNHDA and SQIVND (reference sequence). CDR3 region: CASSPLGEKLYEQFF. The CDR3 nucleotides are TGTGCCAGTAGTCCCCTCGGGGAAAAATTGTATGAGCAGTTCTTC.

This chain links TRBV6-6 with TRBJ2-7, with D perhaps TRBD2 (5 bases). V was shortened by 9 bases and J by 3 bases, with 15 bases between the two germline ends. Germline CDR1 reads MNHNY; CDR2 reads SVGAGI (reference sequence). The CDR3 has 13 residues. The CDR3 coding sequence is TGTGCCAGTTCTCCCCGGGGAAACTACGAGCAGTACTTC. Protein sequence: CASSPRGNYEQYF.

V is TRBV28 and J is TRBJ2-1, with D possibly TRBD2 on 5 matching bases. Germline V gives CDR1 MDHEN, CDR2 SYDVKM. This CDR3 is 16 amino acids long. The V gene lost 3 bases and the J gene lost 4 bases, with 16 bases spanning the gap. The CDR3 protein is CASSLRATLGYNEQFF. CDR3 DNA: TGTGCCAGCAGTTTGAGGGCCACACTTGGATACAATGAGCAGTTCTTC.

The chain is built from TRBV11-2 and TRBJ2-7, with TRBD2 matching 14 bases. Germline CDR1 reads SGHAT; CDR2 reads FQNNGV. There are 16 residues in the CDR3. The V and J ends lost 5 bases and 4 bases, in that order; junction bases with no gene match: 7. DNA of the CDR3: TGTGCCAGCAGCGAGGCCGGGACTAGCGGGAGTTACGAGCAGTACTTC. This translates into CASSEAGTSGSYEQYF. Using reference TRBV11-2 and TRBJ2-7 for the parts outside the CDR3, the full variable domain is EAGVAQSPRYKIIEKRQSVAFWCNPISGHATLYWYQQILGQGPKLLIQFQNNGVVDDSQLPKDRFSAERLKGVDSTLKIQPAKLEDSAVYLCASSEAGTSGSYEQYFGPGTRLTVT.

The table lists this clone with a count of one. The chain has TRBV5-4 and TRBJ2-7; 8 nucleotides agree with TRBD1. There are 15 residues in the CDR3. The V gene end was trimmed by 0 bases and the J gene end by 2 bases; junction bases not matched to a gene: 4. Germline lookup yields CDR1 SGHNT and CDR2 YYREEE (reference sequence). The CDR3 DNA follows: TGTGCCAGCAGCTTGGGCAGGGGGCGGACCTACGAGCAGTACTTC. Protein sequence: CASSLGRGRTYEQYF.

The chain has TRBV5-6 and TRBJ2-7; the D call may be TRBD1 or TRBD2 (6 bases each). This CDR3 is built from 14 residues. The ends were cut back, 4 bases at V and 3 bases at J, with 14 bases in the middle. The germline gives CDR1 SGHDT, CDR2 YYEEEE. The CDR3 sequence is CASSPGAGIYEQYF. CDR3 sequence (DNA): TGTGCCAGCAGCCCGGGGGCAGGCATCTACGAGCAGTACTTC.

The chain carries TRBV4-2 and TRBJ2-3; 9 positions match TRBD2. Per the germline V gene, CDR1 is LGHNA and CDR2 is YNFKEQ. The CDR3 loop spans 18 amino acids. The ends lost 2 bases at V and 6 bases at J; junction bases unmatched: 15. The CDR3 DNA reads TGTGCCAGCAGCCAAAGGCCATCGAGAAGCGGGAGGTGGGATACGCAGTATTTT. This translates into CASSQRPSRSGRWDTQYF.

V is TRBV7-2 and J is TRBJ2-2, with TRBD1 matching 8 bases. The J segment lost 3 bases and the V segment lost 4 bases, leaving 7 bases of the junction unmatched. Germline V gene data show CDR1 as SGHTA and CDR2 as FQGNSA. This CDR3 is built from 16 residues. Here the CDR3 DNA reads TGTGCCAGCAGCTCGCCGGACAGGGAGGACACCGGGGAGCTGTTTTTT. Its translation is CASSSPDREDTGELFF. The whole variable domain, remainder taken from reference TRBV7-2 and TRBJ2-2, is GAGVSQSPSNKVTEKGKDVELRCDPISGHTALYWYRQSLGQGLEFLIYFQGNSAPDKSGLPSDRFSAERTGGSVSTLTIQRTQQEDSAVYLCASSSPDREDTGELFFGEGSRLTVL.

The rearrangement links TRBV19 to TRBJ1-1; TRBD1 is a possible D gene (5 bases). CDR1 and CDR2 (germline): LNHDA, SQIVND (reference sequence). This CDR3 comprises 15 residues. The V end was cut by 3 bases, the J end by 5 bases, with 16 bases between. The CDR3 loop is CASSILPEGRTEAFF. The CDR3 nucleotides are TGTGCCAGTAGTATCCTCCCCGAGGGGCGGACTGAAGCTTTCTTT.

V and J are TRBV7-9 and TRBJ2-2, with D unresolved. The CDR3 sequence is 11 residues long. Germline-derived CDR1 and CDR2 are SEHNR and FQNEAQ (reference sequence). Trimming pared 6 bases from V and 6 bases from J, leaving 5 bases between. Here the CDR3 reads CASRRSGELFF. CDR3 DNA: TGTGCCAGCAGACGGTCCGGGGAGCTGTTTTTT.

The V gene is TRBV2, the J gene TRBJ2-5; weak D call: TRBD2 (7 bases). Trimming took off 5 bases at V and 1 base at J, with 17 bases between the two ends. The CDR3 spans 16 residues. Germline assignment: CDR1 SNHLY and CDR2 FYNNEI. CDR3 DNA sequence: TGTGCCAGCAGTCGCTACAGGGAGGGGGTCCAAGAGACCCAGTACTTC. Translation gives CASSRYREGVQETQYF.

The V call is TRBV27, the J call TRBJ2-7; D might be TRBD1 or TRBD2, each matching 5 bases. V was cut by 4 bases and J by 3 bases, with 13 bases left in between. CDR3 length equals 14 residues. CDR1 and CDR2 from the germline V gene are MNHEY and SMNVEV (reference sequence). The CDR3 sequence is CASSSGTSYYEQYF. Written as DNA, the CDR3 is TGTGCCAGCAGTTCCGGGACGTCCTACTACGAGCAGTACTTC.

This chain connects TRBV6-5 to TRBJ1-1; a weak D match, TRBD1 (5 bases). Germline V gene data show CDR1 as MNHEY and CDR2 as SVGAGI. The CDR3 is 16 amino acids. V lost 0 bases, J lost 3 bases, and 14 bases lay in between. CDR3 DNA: TGTGCCAGCAGTTACTCGTTAGTAGGGGTCTACACTGAAGCTTTCTTT. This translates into CASSYSLVGVYTEAFF.

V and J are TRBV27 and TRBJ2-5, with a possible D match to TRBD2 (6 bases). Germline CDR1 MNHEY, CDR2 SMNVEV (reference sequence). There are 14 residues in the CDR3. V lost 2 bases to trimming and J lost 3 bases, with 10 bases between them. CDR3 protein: CASSLGASEETQYF. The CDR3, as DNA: TGTGCCAGCAGTTTAGGAGCTAGCGAAGAGACCCAGTACTTC.

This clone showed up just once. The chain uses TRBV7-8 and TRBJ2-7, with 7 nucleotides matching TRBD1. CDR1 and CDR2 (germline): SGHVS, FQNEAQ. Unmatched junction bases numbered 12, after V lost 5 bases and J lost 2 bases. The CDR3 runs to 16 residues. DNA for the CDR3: TGTGCCAGCAGCCATACTGACAGGGCTAATCCCTACGAGCAGTACTTC. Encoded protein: CASSHTDRANPYEQYF. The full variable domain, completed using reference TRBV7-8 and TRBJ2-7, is GAGVSQSPRYKVAKRGQDVALRCDPISGHVSLFWYQQALGQGPEFLTYFQNEAQLDKSGLPSDRFFAERPEGSVSTLKIQRTQQEDSAVYLCASSHTDRANPYEQYFGPGTRLTVT.

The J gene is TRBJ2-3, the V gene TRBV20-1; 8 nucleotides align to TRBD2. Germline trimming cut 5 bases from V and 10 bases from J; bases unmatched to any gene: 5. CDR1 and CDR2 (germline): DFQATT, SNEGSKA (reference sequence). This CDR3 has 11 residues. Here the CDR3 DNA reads TGCAGTGCTCTTAGCGGGAAGGCGCAGTATTTT. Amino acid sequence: CSALSGKAQYF.

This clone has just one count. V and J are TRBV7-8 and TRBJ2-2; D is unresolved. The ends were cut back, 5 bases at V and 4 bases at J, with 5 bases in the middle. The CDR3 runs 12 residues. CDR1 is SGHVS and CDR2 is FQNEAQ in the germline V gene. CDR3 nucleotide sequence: TGTGCCAGCAGCGCTGGCACCGGGGAGCTGTTTTTT. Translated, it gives CASSAGTGELFF.

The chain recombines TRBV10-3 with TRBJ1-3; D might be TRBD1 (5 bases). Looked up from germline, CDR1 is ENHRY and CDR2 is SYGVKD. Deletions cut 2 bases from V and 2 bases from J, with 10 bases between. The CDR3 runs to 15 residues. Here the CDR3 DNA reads TGTGCCATCAGTGAGGCCCGGGGGACTGGAAACACCATATATTTT. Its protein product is CAISEARGTGNTIYF.

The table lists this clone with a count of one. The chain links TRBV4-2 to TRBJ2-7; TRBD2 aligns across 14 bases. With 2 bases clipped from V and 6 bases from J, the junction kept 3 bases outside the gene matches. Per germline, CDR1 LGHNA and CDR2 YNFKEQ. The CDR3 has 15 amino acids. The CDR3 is CASSQRTSGRSEQYF. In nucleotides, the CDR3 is TGTGCCAGCAGCCAACGGACTAGCGGGAGGTCCGAGCAGTACTTC.

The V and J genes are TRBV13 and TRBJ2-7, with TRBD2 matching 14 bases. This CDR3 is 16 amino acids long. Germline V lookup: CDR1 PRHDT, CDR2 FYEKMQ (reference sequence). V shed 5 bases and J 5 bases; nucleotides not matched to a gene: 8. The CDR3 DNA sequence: TGTGCCAGCAGCCCAGGGACTAGCGGGAGTATGAACGAGCAGTACTTC. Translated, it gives CASSPGTSGSMNEQYF.

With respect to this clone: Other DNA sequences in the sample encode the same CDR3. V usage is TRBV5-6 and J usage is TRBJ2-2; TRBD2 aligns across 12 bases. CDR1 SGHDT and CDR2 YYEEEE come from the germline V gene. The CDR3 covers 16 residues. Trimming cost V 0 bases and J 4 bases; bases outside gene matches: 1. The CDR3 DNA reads TGTGCCAGCAGCTTGGAACTAGCGGGAGGCACCGGGGAGCTGTTTTTT. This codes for CASSLELAGGTGELFF.

The CDR3 DNA sequence: TGTGCCAGTAGCTATCGGACGCTTACCTACGAGCAGTACTTC. It specifies CASSYRTLTYEQYF. The chain carries TRBV19 and TRBJ2-7; the D is unclear. CDR3 length equals 14 residues. CDR1 LNHDA and CDR2 SQIVND come from the germline V gene (reference sequence). The ends were cut back, 6 bases at V and 2 bases at J, with 14 bases in the middle. Full variable domain (missing parts from reference TRBV19 and TRBJ2-7): DGGITQSPKYLFRKEGQNVTLSCEQNLNHDAMYWYRQDPGQGLRLIYYSQIVNDFQKGDIAEGYSVSREKKESFPLTVTSAQKNPTAFYLCASSYRTLTYEQYFGPGTRLTVT.

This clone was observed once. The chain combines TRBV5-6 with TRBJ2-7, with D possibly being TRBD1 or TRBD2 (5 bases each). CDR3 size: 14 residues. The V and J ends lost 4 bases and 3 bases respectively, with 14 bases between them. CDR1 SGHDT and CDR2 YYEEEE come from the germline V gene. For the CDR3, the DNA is TGTGCCAGCAGCCCGGGTGGGGGTTACTACGAGCAGTACTTC. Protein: CASSPGGGYYEQYF.